The 11 T cell receptor beta chains given below trace back to one sample, sequenced in a study of blood T cell repertoires in COVID-19 (dated by TCRdb to 2019 to 2021). The protocol used for the library was the immunoSEQ multiplex PCR assay. Sourced from immuneACCESS, this table was stored by TCRdb with only in-frame sequences that have V and J called. A share of the clones is absent; for the studies checked, an unresolved V gene accounts for under half, and the remainder has no known explanation. This sample has tens of thousands of clones in its table, and around 74% of those were observed once. The ten largest clones take up less than 5% of the sample. Input material: peripheral blood. All receptors derive from a man between 65 and 79 years old with COVID-19, enrolled during active disease.

This clone was detected a few times. The chain recombines TRBV5-1 with TRBJ2-7; 9 nucleotides line up with TRBD2. Unmatched junction bases numbered 9, after V lost 3 bases and J lost 2 bases. This CDR3 is 16 amino acids long. CDR1 SGHRS and CDR2 YFSETQ come from the germline V gene. CDR3 in DNA: TGCGCCAGCAGCTCTGGCTTGGCGGGAGGGCCCTACGAGCAGTACTTC. It specifies CASSSGLAGGPYEQYF.

The rearrangement uses TRBV10-3 and TRBJ2-3, with TRBD2 matching 8 bases. The CDR3 loop spans 13 amino acids. J gave up 3 bases and V 7 bases, and 3 bases lay outside the gene matches. CDR1 and CDR2 (germline): ENHRY, SYGVKD. This CDR3 reads CAITSGSTDTQYF. The CDR3 nucleotides read TGTGCCATCACCAGCGGGAGTACAGATACGCAGTATTTT.

This sequence joins TRBV12-3 or TRBV12-4 and TRBJ2-5, with D unclear. The ends were cut back, 1 base at V and 4 bases at J, with 4 bases in the middle. This CDR3 has 12 amino acids. CDR3 in DNA: TGTGCCAGCAGTTTAGGGAGAGAGACCCAGTACTTC. Protein product: CASSLGRETQYF.

The chain links TRBV25-1 to TRBJ2-7; TRBD2 aligns across 8 bases. The V segment lost 4 bases and the J segment 4 bases; nucleotides outside the gene matches: 6. The CDR3 has 14 residues. Germline V lookup: CDR1 MGHDK, CDR2 SYGVNS. CDR3 loop: CASSAGTSYYEQYF. CDR3 nucleotides: TGTGCCAGCAGTGCCGGGACTAGTTATTACGAGCAGTACTTC.

This sequence joins TRBV10-3 and TRBJ1-2; 7 bases are a match to TRBD1. Looked up from germline, CDR1 is ENHRY and CDR2 is SYGVKD. CDR3 length: 15 residues. The V and J ends lost 4 bases and 4 bases, in that order; junction bases with no gene match: 9. The CDR3 region is CAISATGSVGYGYTF. CDR3 in DNA: TGTGCCATCAGTGCGACAGGGAGCGTCGGCTATGGCTACACCTTC.

The chain links TRBV6-1 to TRBJ1-2, with D maybe TRBD1 (5 bases). Germline loops: CDR1 MNHNS, CDR2 SASEGT. Trimming pared 2 bases from V and 4 bases from J, leaving 8 bases between. The CDR3 is 13 residues long. Written as DNA, the CDR3 is TGTGCCAGCAGTGAAACGGGGGTCTATGGCTACACCTTC. Translation gives CASSETGVYGYTF.

The chain has TRBV4-1 and TRBJ1-1, with 7 bases identical to TRBD1. The CDR3 spans 16 residues. Germline V gene lookup returns CDR1 MGHRA and CDR2 YSYEKL. V lost 5 bases to trimming and J lost 2 bases; unmatched junction nucleotides: 11. For the CDR3, the DNA is TGCGCCAGCAGCTATAACTCCGGGACAGATAACACTGAAGCTTTCTTT. Translating it yields CASSYNSGTDNTEAFF.

The chain combines TRBV28 with TRBJ2-7; D is perhaps TRBD2 (5 bases). With 5 bases removed from V and 2 bases from J, the gap between germline ends came to 7 bases. CDR1 is MDHEN, CDR2 SYDVKM, per germline. The CDR3 spans 12 residues. CDR3 nucleotides: TGTGCCAGCAGTCCGACTACCTACGAGCAGTACTTC. Protein product: CASSPTTYEQYF.

The count of this clone is one. The chain combines TRBV7-9 with TRBJ2-6; D possibly corresponds to TRBD2 (6 bases). Germline CDR1 reads SEHNR; CDR2 reads FQNEAQ (reference sequence). CDR3 length equals 17 residues. The V end was cut by 5 bases, the J end by 0 bases, with 14 bases between. In DNA form, the CDR3 reads TGTGCCAGCAGCCGCGGGGACGGCTTCTCTGGGGCCAACGTCCTGACTTTC. Translated: CASSRGDGFSGANVLTF.

This clone came up many times. In DNA form, the CDR3 reads TGTGCCAGCAGCCTCATCTGGACAGGGCGGAATGAGCAGTTCTTC. This sequence encodes CASSLIWTGRNEQFF. The V call is TRBV3-1 (or the pseudogene TRBV3-2), the J call TRBJ2-1; 8 bases are a match to TRBD1. With 4 bases clipped from V and 7 bases from J, the junction kept 9 bases outside the gene matches. Per germline, CDR1 LGHDT and CDR2 YNNKEL (reference sequence). The CDR3 runs to 15 residues.

The V call is TRBV28, the J call TRBJ2-3; 9 nucleotides match TRBD2. This CDR3 is built from 16 residues. The V and J ends lost 4 bases and 4 bases, in that order; junction bases with no gene match: 9. Germline V gives CDR1 MDHEN, CDR2 SYDVKM. The CDR3: CASSSLAGSGPDTQYF. The CDR3 bases are TGTGCCAGCAGTTCCCTAGCGGGATCCGGCCCAGATACGCAGTATTTT.